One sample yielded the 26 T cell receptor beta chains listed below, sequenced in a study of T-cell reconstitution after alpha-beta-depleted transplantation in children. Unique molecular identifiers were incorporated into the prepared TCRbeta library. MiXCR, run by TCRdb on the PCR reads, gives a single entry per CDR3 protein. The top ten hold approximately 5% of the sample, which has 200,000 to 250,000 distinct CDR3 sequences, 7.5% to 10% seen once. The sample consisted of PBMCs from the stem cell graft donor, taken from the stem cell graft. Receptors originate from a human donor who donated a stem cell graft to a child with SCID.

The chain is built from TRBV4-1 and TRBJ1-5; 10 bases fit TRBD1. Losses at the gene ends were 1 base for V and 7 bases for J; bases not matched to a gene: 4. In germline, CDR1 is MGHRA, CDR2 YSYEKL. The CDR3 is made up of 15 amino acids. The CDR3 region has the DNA TGCGCCAGCAGCCAAGGGGGACAGGGGTTCCAGCCCCAGCATTTT. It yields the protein CASSQGGQGFQPQHF.

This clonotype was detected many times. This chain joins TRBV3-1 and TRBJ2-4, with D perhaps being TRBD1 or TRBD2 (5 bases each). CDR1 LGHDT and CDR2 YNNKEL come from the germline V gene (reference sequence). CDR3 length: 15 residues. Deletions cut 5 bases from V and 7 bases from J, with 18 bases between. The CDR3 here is CASSAKGATGNIQYF. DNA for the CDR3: TGTGCCAGCAGCGCCAAAGGGGCTACGGGGAACATTCAGTACTTC.

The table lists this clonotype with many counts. CDR3 in amino acids: CASSLFHTGELFF. CDR3 in DNA: TGTGCCAGCAGCTTATTTCACACCGGGGAGCTGTTTTTT. The chain uses TRBV7-3 and TRBJ2-2; D is uncertain. Trimming took 2 bases from V and 3 from J, leaving 4 bases between them. CDR3 size: 13 residues. Germline V gene sequence: CDR1 SGHTA, CDR2 FQGTGA.

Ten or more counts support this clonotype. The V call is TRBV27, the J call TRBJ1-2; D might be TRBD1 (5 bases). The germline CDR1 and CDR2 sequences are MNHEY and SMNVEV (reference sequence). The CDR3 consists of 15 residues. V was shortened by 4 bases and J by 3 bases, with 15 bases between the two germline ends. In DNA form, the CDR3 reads TGTGCCAGCAGTTCTGCCGCGGACACTTACTATGGCTACACCTTC. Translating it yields CASSSAADTYYGYTF.

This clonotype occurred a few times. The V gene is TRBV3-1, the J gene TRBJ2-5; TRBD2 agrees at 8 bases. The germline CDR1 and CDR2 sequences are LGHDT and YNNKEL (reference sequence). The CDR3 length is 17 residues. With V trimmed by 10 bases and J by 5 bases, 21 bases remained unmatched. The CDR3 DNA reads TGTGCCACCACCCAAGATAAACCGACTAGCGTGGTTGAGACCCAGTACTTC. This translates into CATTQDKPTSVVETQYF.

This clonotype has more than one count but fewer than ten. The CDR3 sequence: CASGLAGEYNEQFF. The CDR3, as DNA: TGTGCCAGCGGACTAGCGGGGGAGTACAATGAGCAGTTCTTC. The chain combines TRBV12-3 or TRBV12-4 with TRBJ2-1; TRBD2 aligns across 13 bases. With V trimmed by 8 bases and J by 4 bases, 2 bases remained unmatched. CDR3 length: 14 residues.

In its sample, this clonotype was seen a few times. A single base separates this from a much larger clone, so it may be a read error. This chain's CDR3 is CCARVLIGNANTGELFF. The CDR3 DNA sequence: TGCTGTGCTAGAGTTTTAATAGGAAACGCGAACACCGGGGAGCTGTTTTTT. The chain combines TRBV20-1 with TRBJ2-2; no definite D call. Per the germline V gene, CDR1 is DFQATT and CDR2 is SNEGSKA (reference sequence). This CDR3 comprises 17 residues.

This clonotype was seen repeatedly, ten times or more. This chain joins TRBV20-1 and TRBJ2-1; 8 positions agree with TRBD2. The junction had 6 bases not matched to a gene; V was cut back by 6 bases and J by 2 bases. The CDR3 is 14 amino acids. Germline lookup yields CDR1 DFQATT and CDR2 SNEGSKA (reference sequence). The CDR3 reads CSARLATAYNEQFF. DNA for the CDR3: TGCAGTGCAAGACTAGCGACCGCCTACAATGAGCAGTTCTTC.

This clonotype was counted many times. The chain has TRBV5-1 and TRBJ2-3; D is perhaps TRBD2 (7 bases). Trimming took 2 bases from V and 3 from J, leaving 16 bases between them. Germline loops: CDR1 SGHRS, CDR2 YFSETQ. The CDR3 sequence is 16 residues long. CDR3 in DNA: TGCGCCAGCAGCTTCCGGGGGGCCGTACAGACAGATACGCAGTATTTT. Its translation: CASSFRGAVQTDTQYF.

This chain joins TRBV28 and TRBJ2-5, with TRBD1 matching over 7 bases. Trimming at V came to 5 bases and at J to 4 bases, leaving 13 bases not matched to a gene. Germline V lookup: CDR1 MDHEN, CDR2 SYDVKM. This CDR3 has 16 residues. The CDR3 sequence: CASSQPLDRAGETQYF. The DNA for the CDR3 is TGTGCCAGCAGTCAGCCCCTCGACAGGGCGGGAGAGACCCAGTACTTC. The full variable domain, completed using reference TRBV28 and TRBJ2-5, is DVKVTQSSRYLVKRTGEKVFLECVQDMDHENMFWYRQDPGLGLRLIYFSYDVKMKEKGDIPEGYSVSREKKERFSLILESASTNQTSMYLCASSQPLDRAGETQYFGPGTRLLVL.

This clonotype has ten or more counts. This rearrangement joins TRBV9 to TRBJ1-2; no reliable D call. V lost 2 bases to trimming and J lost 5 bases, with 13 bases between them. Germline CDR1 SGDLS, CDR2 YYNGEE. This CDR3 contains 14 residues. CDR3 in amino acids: CASSVSDGPYGYTF. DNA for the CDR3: TGTGCCAGCAGCGTTTCGGACGGACCGTATGGCTACACCTTC.

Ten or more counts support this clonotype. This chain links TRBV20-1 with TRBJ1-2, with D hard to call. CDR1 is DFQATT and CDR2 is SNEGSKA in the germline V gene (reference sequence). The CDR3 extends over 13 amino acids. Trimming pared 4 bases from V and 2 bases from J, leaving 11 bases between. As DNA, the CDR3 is TGCAGTGCTACGGCGGGAGGAAACTATGGCTACACCTTC. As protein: CSATAGGNYGYTF.

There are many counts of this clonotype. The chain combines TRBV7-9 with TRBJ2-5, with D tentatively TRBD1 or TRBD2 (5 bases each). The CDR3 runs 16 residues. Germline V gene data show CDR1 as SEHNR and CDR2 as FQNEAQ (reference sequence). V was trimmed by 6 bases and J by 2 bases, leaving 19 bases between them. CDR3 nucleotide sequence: TGTGCCAGCAGTTGGGGGAAGGGCGGAAAACAAGAGACCCAGTACTTC. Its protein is CASSWGKGGKQETQYF.

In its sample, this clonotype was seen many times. The CDR3 nucleotides read TGCGCCAGCAGGGGGACAGCGAACACCGGGGAGCTGTTTTTT. It yields the protein CASRGTANTGELFF. The chain combines TRBV5-1 with TRBJ2-2; TRBD1 aligns across 7 bases. CDR1 and CDR2 from the germline V gene are SGHRS and YFSETQ. This CDR3 contains 14 residues. The J segment lost 0 bases and the V segment lost 5 bases, leaving 1 base of the junction unmatched.

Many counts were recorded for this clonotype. The CDR3 is CSASRPGSTMNTEAFF. The CDR3 bases are TGCAGTGCTAGTCGTCCAGGGAGCACGATGAACACTGAAGCTTTCTTT. The chain joins TRBV20-1 to TRBJ1-1; perhaps TRBD1 as D (5 bases). V was pared by 3 bases and J by 0 bases, with 17 bases between. Germline CDR1 and CDR2: DFQATT and SNEGSKA (reference sequence). The CDR3 is 16 residues long.

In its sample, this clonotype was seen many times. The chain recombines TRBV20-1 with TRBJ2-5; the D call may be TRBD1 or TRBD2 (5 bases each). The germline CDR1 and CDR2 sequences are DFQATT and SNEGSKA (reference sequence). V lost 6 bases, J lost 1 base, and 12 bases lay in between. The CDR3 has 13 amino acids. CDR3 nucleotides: TGCAGTGCCCCGAGGGGTCTCCAAGAGACCCAGTACTTC. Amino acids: CSAPRGLQETQYF.

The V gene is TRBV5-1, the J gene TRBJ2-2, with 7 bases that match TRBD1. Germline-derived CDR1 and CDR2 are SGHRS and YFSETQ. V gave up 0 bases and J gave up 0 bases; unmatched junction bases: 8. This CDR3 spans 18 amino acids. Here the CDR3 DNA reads TGCGCCAGCAGCTTGGCCCCGCCCGGGACAGCGAACACCGGGGAGCTGTTTTTT. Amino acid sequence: CASSLAPPGTANTGELFF.

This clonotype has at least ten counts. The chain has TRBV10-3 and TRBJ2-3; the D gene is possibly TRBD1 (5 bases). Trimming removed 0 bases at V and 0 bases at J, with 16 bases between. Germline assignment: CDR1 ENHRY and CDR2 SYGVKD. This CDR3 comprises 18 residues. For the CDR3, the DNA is TGTGCCATCAGTGAGTCGAAGGGGCCGGACCCTAGCACAGATACGCAGTATTTT. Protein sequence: CAISESKGPDPSTDTQYF.

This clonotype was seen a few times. The DNA for the CDR3 is TGTGCCAGCAGTTATAGTTCAGGGGGCGATAACACCGGGGAGCTGTTTTTT. This codes for CASSYSSGGDNTGELFF. The chain has TRBV12-3 or TRBV12-4 and TRBJ2-2, with 8 bases aligning to TRBD1. The CDR3 is 17 amino acids. The V gene end was trimmed by 4 bases and the J gene end by 2 bases; junction bases not matched to a gene: 9.

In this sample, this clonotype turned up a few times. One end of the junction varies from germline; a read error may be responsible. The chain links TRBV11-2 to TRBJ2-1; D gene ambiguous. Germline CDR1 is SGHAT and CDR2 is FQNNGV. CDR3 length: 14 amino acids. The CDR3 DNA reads TGTGTCAGCAGCTTCGAGAGCACCTACAATGAGCAGTTCTTC. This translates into CVSSFESTYNEQFF.

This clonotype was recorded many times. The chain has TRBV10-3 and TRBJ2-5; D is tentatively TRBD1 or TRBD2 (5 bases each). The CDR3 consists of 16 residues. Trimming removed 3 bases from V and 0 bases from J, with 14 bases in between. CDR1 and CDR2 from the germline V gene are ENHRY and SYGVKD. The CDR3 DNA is TGTGCCATCAGTGATTCCGGGACGGCGTACCAAGAGACCCAGTACTTC. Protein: CAISDSGTAYQETQYF.

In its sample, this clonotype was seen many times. As DNA, the CDR3 is TGCAGCGTTGAGCTGGGACCCGGGATCGAAAAACTGTTTTTT. Residues: CSVELGPGIEKLFF. The gene calls are TRBV29-1 and TRBJ1-4; a possible D gene is TRBD1 (5 bases). Trimming pared 3 bases from V and 8 bases from J, leaving 16 bases between. This CDR3 contains 14 residues. Germline V gene lookup returns CDR1 SQVTM and CDR2 ANQGSEA.

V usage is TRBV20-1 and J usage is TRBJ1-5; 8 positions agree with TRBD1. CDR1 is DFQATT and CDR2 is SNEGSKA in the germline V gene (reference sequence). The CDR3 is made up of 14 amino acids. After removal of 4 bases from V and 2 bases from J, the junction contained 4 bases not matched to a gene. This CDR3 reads CSATTGAGNQPQHF. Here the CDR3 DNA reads TGCAGTGCTACGACAGGGGCGGGCAATCAGCCCCAGCATTTT.

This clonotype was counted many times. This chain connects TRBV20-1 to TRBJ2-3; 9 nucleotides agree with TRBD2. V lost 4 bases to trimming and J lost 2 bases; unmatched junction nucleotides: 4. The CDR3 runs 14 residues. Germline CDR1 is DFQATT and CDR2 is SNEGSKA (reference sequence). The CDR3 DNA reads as TGCAGTGCTATAAGCGGGGGGAACACAGATACGCAGTATTTT. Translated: CSAISGGNTDTQYF.

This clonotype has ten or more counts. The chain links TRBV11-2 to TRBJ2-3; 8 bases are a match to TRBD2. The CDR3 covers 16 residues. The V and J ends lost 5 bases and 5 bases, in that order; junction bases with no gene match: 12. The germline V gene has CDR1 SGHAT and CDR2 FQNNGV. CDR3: CASSPPRGGWGDTQYF. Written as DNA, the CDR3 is TGTGCCAGCAGCCCGCCTCGCGGGGGGTGGGGAGATACGCAGTATTTT.

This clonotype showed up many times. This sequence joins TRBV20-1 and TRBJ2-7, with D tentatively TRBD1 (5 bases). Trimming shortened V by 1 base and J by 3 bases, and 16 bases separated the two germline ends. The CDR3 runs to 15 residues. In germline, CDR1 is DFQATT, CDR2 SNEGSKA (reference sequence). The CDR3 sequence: CSARVPRPGLYEQYF. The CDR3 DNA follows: TGCAGTGCTAGAGTCCCCCGGCCAGGGCTCTACGAGCAGTACTTC.